What follows is one T cell receptor beta chain and its context. Its specificity is unknown. Before sequencing, viral peptide pools were used by the ViraFEST assay to expand antigen-specific CD4+ T cells. Scientists isolated CD4+ T cells after a roughly ten-day culture period ended. Participants received two doses of either the BNT162b2 or mRNA-1273 vaccine. PBMC were cultured at around 2 million per well with around 9.2 IU/ml IL-2 and 9.5 to 10 ug/ml peptides. The CDR3 runs to 14 residues. V dropped 8 bases and J dropped 1; count of bases not matched to a gene: 4. Germline V CDR1 and CDR2: SNHLY, FYNNEI. These data are taken from a study of vaccination effects on CD4 cells after COVID-19. Study as a whole: Samples collected post-vaccine were obtained a median of 72 days after the second dose.

The study's findings and limits: Long after vaccination, the clones induced by infection and by vaccine shrank markedly in size.

Sequencing used immunoSEQ multiplex PCR; TCRdb keeps in-frame clones, though not all of them. This table holds 24,000 or so clones, 70% to 80% found once. The chain has TRBV2 and TRBJ2-7; TRBD1 agrees at 11 bases. This sequence was found in a human donor who received a COVID-19 vaccine. Source: CD4+ T cells from PBMCs cultured with HCoV-229E spike peptides, taken after COVID-19 vaccination. The chain's CDR3 is CASEGTGGSYEQYF. In DNA form, the CDR3 reads TGTGCCAGCGAAGGGACAGGGGGTTCCTACGAGCAGTACTTC.